The 24 T cell receptor beta chains below come from one sample, sequenced in a study of T cells after yellow fever vaccination. TCRdb independently ran MiXCR on the 5' RACE reads; one entry per CDR3 protein. The sample shows about 150,000 distinct CDR3 sequences, approximately 6.6% of them seen only once. The material was CD4+ T cells sorted from PBMCs, obtained 10 days after the yellow fever booster vaccination. These receptors were collected from a man under 40 who received the YFV17D yellow fever vaccine.

Ten or more counts support this clonotype. V and J are TRBV7-9 and TRBJ2-7; TRBD1 or TRBD2 may be the D gene (5 bases each). Germline CDR1 reads SEHNR; CDR2 reads FQNEAQ (reference sequence). This CDR3 comprises 16 residues. The germline V and J ends were trimmed by 1 base and 2 bases, with 15 bases remaining between them. The CDR3 here is CASSLVSRAGAYEQYF. The CDR3 nucleotides read TGTGCCAGCAGCTTAGTGAGCAGGGCCGGGGCCTACGAGCAGTACTTC.

This clonotype was recorded at least ten times. The chain recombines TRBV7-9 with TRBJ2-7, with D hard to call. Trimming stripped 4 bases from V and 6 bases from J, with 16 bases between. The CDR3 runs to 14 residues. Germline CDR1 is SEHNR and CDR2 is FQNEAQ (reference sequence). CDR3 coding DNA: TGTGCCAGCAGCTACCCTCCGGATTTGCTCGAGCAGTACTTC. This translates into CASSYPPDLLEQYF.

This clonotype came up many times. This chain uses TRBV18 with TRBJ2-2; D remains unclear. The CDR3 is 12 residues long. Trimming removed 2 bases at V and 6 bases at J, with 4 bases between. The germline V gene encodes CDR1 KGHSH and CDR2 LQKENI. The DNA of the CDR3 is TGTGCCAGCTCACCAAGTTCCGGGGAGCTGTTTTTT. This gives the protein CASSPSSGELFF.

This clonotype was observed many times. V gene TRBV9 combines with J gene TRBJ2-1; 9 positions match TRBD2. This CDR3 has 15 residues. The germline V gene has CDR1 SGDLS and CDR2 YYNGEE. V lost 4 bases, J lost 8 bases, and 10 bases stayed unmatched. The CDR3 nucleotides are TGTGCCAGCAGCATTAGCGGGAGCCGAGCAGATGAGCAGTTCTTC. The encoded protein is CASSISGSRADEQFF.

This clonotype was found a few times. The chain recombines TRBV28 with TRBJ2-1, with 11 nucleotides matching TRBD1. Germline CDR1 reads MDHEN; CDR2 reads SYDVKM. The CDR3 has 15 residues. The junction had 5 bases not matched to a gene; V was cut back by 3 bases and J by 7 bases. CDR3 protein: CASSFRTGGGNEQFF. The CDR3 nucleotides are TGTGCCAGCAGTTTCCGGACAGGGGGCGGGAATGAGCAGTTCTTC. Combining the CDR3 with reference TRBV28 and TRBJ2-1 gives the whole variable domain DVKVTQSSRYLVKRTGEKVFLECVQDMDHENMFWYRQDPGLGLRLIYFSYDVKMKEKGDIPEGYSVSREKKERFSLILESASTNQTSMYLCASSFRTGGGNEQFFGPGTRLTVL.

This clonotype appeared many times. The chain combines TRBV10-3 with TRBJ2-1; D is ambiguous. Germline V gives CDR1 ENHRY, CDR2 SYGVKD. CDR3 size: 19 residues. The V gene lost 0 bases and the J gene lost 0 bases, with 18 bases spanning the gap. The CDR3 nucleotides are TGTGCCATCAGTGAGTCGATCCTCAGCAACAAATCCTCCTACAATGAGCAGTTCTTC. Amino acid sequence: CAISESILSNKSSYNEQFF.

This clonotype was observed a handful of times. The chain carries TRBV24-1 and TRBJ2-3; D might be TRBD2 (5 bases). The CDR3 length is 15 residues. CDR1 and CDR2 (germline): KGHDR, SFDVKD. V was cut by 5 bases and J by 2 bases, with 13 bases left in between. The chain's CDR3 is CATSGGAETTDTQYF. CDR3 nucleotides: TGTGCCACCAGTGGGGGAGCGGAGACCACAGATACGCAGTATTTT.

In its sample, this clonotype was seen many times. CDR3 region: CASSVYRESYEQYF. As DNA, the CDR3 is TGTGCCAGCAGTGTCTACAGGGAGAGCTACGAGCAGTACTTC. This sequence joins TRBV12-3 or TRBV12-4 and TRBJ2-7; TRBD1 might be the D (6 bases). The V and J ends lost 5 bases and 3 bases respectively, with 14 bases between them. CDR3 length equals 14 residues.

This clonotype was found many times. The V gene is TRBV20-1, the J gene TRBJ2-2; 16 bases are a match to TRBD2. The CDR3 totals 17 residues. V dropped 6 bases and J dropped 4; count of bases not matched to a gene: 8. Germline V gene sequence: CDR1 DFQATT, CDR2 SNEGSKA (reference sequence). The DNA of the CDR3 is TGCAGTGCCCAAGGGACTAGCGGGAGGGCAAGCACCGGGGAGCTGTTTTTT. It yields the protein CSAQGTSGRASTGELFF.

In its sample, this clonotype was seen many times. The chain couples TRBV18 to TRBJ2-7; TRBD1 matches at 8 bases. In germline, CDR1 is KGHSH, CDR2 LQKENI. V trimming: 3 bases; J trimming: 4 bases; junction bases outside the gene matches: 11. The CDR3 runs 16 residues. CDR3 sequence: CASSPSGDRGSYEQYF. The CDR3 coding sequence is TGTGCCAGCTCACCTTCTGGTGACAGGGGATCTTACGAGCAGTACTTC.

DNA of the CDR3: TGTGCCAGTACCCCCGGGCTAGCGGGAGCGAACACCGGGGAGCTGTTTTTT. It is translated as CASTPGLAGANTGELFF. The V call is TRBV19, the J call TRBJ2-2; 10 bases agree with TRBD2. V shed 7 bases and J 0 bases; nucleotides not matched to a gene: 8. The germline CDR1 and CDR2 sequences are LNHDA and SQIVND (reference sequence). The CDR3 spans 17 residues.

The chain combines TRBV6-5 with TRBJ2-3; D is undetermined. Germline assignment: CDR1 MNHEY and CDR2 SVGAGI. The CDR3 covers 13 residues. The germline V and J ends were trimmed by 2 bases and 7 bases, with 10 bases remaining between them. The CDR3 region is CASSYEDGYTQYF. The CDR3 region has the DNA TGTGCCAGCAGTTACGAGGACGGTTATACGCAGTATTTT.

This clonotype was picked up many times. The V and J genes are TRBV6-5 and TRBJ2-2; D is unresolved. V was shortened by 0 bases and J by 1 base, with 6 bases between the two germline ends. The CDR3 has 15 amino acids. In germline, CDR1 is MNHEY, CDR2 SVGAGI. CDR3 nucleotides: TGTGCCAGCAGTTACTCGATAATGAACACCGGGGAGCTGTTTTTT. Protein sequence: CASSYSIMNTGELFF.

The chain carries TRBV7-2 and TRBJ2-6, with TRBD2 as a possible D gene (5 bases). Germline V gives CDR1 SGHTA, CDR2 FQGNSA. CDR3 size: 14 residues. The CDR3 DNA sequence: TGTGCAGCATCCGAGGGAGCTGGGGCCAACGTCCTGACTTTC. Protein product: CAASEGAGANVLTF.

In this sample, this clonotype turned up once. A much larger clone sits a single nucleotide away, making a read error possible. The J gene is TRBJ2-5, the V gene TRBV20-1; D call uncertain. In germline, CDR1 is DFQATT, CDR2 SNEGSKA (reference sequence). The CDR3 totals 12 residues. V lost 7 bases and J 5 bases, leaving 14 bases between the germline ends. CDR3 bases: TGCAGTGTAGTCGGACCCCACGAGACCCAGTACTTC. Protein product: CSVVGPHETQYF.

This clonotype was recorded many times. The chain recombines TRBV4-3 with TRBJ2-7; D call uncertain. The CDR3 is 14 residues long. V was shortened by 2 bases and J by 3 bases, with 11 bases between the two germline ends. Germline CDR1 and CDR2: LGHNA and YSLEER. This chain's CDR3 is CASSQQEGNYEQYF. In DNA form, the CDR3 reads TGCGCCAGCAGCCAACAAGAAGGGAACTACGAGCAGTACTTC.

This clonotype was counted ten times or more. This chain connects TRBV7-2 to TRBJ2-5, with unresolved D. Trimming removed 2 bases from V and 3 bases from J, with 7 bases in between. Germline values: CDR1 SGHTA, CDR2 FQGNSA. The CDR3 sequence is 13 residues long. CDR3 DNA sequence: TGTGCCAGCAGCTTATCCCCGAAAGAGACCCAGTACTTC. It yields the protein CASSLSPKETQYF.

This clonotype was detected ten times or more. This chain uses TRBV27 with TRBJ1-2; D is unresolved. From germline, CDR1 is MNHEY and CDR2 SMNVEV (reference sequence). V shed 6 bases and J shed 2 bases, with 7 bases lying between them. The CDR3 spans 12 residues. The CDR3 sequence: CASSLVNYGYTF. CDR3 nucleotide sequence: TGTGCCAGCAGCTTAGTCAACTATGGCTACACCTTC.

This clonotype has a count of ten or more. This CDR3 reads CASSHQEYEQYF. The CDR3 DNA reads TGTGCCAGCAGCCACCAGGAGTACGAGCAGTACTTC. V usage is TRBV7-2 and J usage is TRBJ2-7; D unresolved. V lost 5 bases and J 4 bases, leaving 9 bases between the germline ends. Per germline, CDR1 SGHTA and CDR2 FQGNSA. This CDR3 comprises 12 residues.

This clonotype was recorded at least ten times. V usage is TRBV18 and J usage is TRBJ2-7, with D uncertain. CDR3 length: 13 amino acids. The ends were cut back, 1 base at V and 5 bases at J, with 9 bases in the middle. In germline, CDR1 is KGHSH, CDR2 LQKENI. CDR3 protein: CASSPLIGHEQYF. The CDR3 DNA follows: TGTGCCAGCTCACCACTCATCGGCCACGAGCAGTACTTC.

This clonotype was counted a few times. V gene TRBV7-2 combines with J gene TRBJ2-3; perhaps D is TRBD1 or TRBD2 (5 bases each). Germline V gives CDR1 SGHTA, CDR2 FQGNSA. V was pared by 0 bases and J by 2 bases, with 15 bases between. CDR3 length: 17 residues. The CDR3 DNA reads TGTGCCAGCAGCTTAGCAGGTTCGGGGACCTTCACAGATACGCAGTATTTT. It is translated as CASSLAGSGTFTDTQYF.

This sequence joins TRBV4-2 and TRBJ2-2; D is ambiguous. Between the trimmed V and J ends, which lost 0 bases and 4 bases, there was a span of 6 bases. Germline V CDR1 and CDR2: LGHNA, YNFKEQ. The CDR3 has 14 amino acids. DNA of the CDR3: TGTGCCAGCAGCCAAGATCCCACCACCGGGGAGCTGTTTTTT. This sequence encodes CASSQDPTTGELFF.

Many counts were recorded for this clonotype. The chain combines TRBV7-2 with TRBJ2-1; 10 nucleotides line up with TRBD2. The ends lost 3 bases at V and 13 bases at J; junction bases unmatched: 3. Germline V lookup: CDR1 SGHTA, CDR2 FQGNSA. The CDR3 sequence is 12 residues long. CDR3 sequence: CASSLLAGDQFF. The CDR3 region has the DNA TGTGCCAGCAGCTTGCTAGCGGGAGATCAGTTCTTC.

In its sample, this clonotype was seen many times. The J gene is TRBJ2-1, the V gene TRBV20-1; TRBD1 might be the D (6 bases). The CDR3 length is 16 residues. The V end lost 0 bases, the J end lost 4 bases, and 16 bases lay between the germline ends. CDR1 is DFQATT and CDR2 is SNEGSKA in the germline V gene (reference sequence). The CDR3 here is CSARDRGRGRYNEQFF. In DNA form, the CDR3 reads TGCAGTGCTAGAGATCGCGGCAGGGGCCGTTACAATGAGCAGTTCTTC.